This T cell receptor (beta chain) stems from a study of shared clonotypes between healthy human individuals. Points from the study as a whole: Only blood was sampled, and tissue TCR repertoires likely differ from blood ones.

Trimming pared 6 bases from V and 2 bases from J, leaving 13 bases between. The germline gives CDR1 MNHEY, CDR2 SVGAGI. This CDR3 region has 14 residues. This table comes from immunoSEQ multiplex PCR, and its TCRdb copy is limited to in-frame clones, with some not included. The sample contains 2.5 million or so clones, just over 90% of which appear only once. As concerns this clone: The antigen is not known.

This clonotype originated in a man between 18 and 35 years old in good health. The chain couples TRBV6-5 to TRBJ1-2; no definite D call. Material: naive CD4+ T cells sorted from blood. Described subset: CD45RA+ positively selected. The CDR3 region is CASRLGPQNYGYTF. The CDR3, as DNA: TGTGCCAGCAGGCTAGGGCCTCAGAACTATGGCTACACCTTC.